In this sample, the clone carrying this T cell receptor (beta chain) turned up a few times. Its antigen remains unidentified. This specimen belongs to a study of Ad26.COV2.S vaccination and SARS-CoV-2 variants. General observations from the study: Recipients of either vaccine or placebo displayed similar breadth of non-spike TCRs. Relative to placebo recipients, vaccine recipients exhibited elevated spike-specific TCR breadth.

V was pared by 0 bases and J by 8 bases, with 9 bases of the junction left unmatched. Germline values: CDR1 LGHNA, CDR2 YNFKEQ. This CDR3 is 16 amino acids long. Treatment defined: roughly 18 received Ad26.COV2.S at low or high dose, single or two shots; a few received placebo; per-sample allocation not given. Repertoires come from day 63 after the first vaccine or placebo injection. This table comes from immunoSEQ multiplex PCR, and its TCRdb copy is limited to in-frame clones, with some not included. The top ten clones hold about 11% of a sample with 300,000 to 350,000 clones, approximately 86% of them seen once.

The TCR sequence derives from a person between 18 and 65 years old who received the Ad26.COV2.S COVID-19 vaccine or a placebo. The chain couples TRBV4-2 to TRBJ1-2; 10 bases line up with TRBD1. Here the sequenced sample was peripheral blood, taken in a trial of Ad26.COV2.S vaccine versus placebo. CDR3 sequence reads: CASSQEGRQGARGYTF. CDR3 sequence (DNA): TGTGCCAGCAGCCAAGAAGGGAGACAGGGGGCGCGGGGCTACACCTTC.